The 23 T cell receptor beta chains in this list originate from one sample, sequenced in a study of blood T cell repertoires in COVID-19. Clones were sequenced by immunoSEQ multiplex PCR, and TCRdb holds only the in-frame ones, with some missing. This table holds about 250,000 clones, more than 70% found once. The specimen was peripheral blood. Source of these receptors: a man aged 40-50 years with active or convalescent COVID-19.

V is TRBV19 and J is TRBJ2-6; 7 bases map to TRBD1. V lost 4 bases and J lost 0; bases outside the gene matches: 3. Germline CDR1 reads LNHDA; CDR2 reads SQIVND (reference sequence). The CDR3 runs to 16 residues. CDR3 amino acids: CASSKRDSSGANVLTF. In DNA, the CDR3 is TGTGCCAGTAGTAAAAGGGACAGCTCTGGGGCCAACGTCCTGACTTTC.

The V call is TRBV7-9, the J call TRBJ1-4; 11 bases match TRBD1. CDR3 length: 17 amino acids. The V gene's germline CDR1 is SEHNR and CDR2 FQNEAQ (reference sequence). The ends lost 2 bases at V and 5 bases at J; junction bases unmatched: 7. The CDR3 sequence: CASSLTPGQGGNEKLFF. Written as DNA, the CDR3 is TGTGCCAGCAGCTTAACGCCGGGACAGGGGGGGAATGAAAAACTGTTTTTT.

The chain couples TRBV6-5 to TRBJ2-1, with TRBD1 matching over 8 bases. After removal of 6 bases from V and 12 bases from J, the junction contained 10 bases not matched to a gene. The CDR3 consists of 13 residues. Per germline, CDR1 MNHEY and CDR2 SVGAGI. CDR3 coding DNA: TGTGCCAGCAGCTTCACAGACAGGGGTGGGCAGTTCTTC. It encodes CASSFTDRGGQFF.

The J gene is TRBJ1-4, the V gene TRBV30; D ambiguous. The CDR3 contains 18 residues. The V and J ends lost 1 base and 5 bases respectively, with 23 bases between them. In germline, CDR1 is GTSNPN, CDR2 SVGIG (reference sequence). The CDR3 sequence is CAWSDSLGLGTGNEKLFF. The CDR3 bases are TGTGCCTGGAGTGACTCCTTGGGGTTGGGAACGGGGAATGAAAAACTGTTTTTT.

The V call is TRBV20-1, the J call TRBJ2-7; D may be TRBD1 (5 bases). Germline V lookup: CDR1 DFQATT, CDR2 SNEGSKA (reference sequence). The V end was cut by 3 bases, the J end by 6 bases, with 15 bases between. The CDR3 length is 13 residues. CDR3 nucleotide sequence: TGCAGTGCTAGTGGGCAGGGTGGGCGCGAGCAGTACTTC. Its translation: CSASGQGGREQYF.

The chain links TRBV6-5 to TRBJ2-6; no definite D call. The CDR3 contains 13 residues. V lost 5 bases to trimming and J lost 0 bases, with 2 bases between them. Germline V CDR1 and CDR2: MNHEY, SVGAGI. CDR3 DNA sequence: TGTGCCAGCAGTCGCTCTGGGGCCAACGTCCTGACTTTC. Protein sequence: CASSRSGANVLTF.

The chain joins TRBV29-1 to TRBJ1-1, with 7 nucleotides matching TRBD1. Germline V gene sequence: CDR1 SQVTM, CDR2 ANQGSEA. The junction had 17 bases not matched to a gene; V was cut back by 6 bases and J by 7 bases. The CDR3 covers 15 residues. The CDR3 reads CSVGIPGQSSREAFF. The CDR3 nucleotides read TGCAGCGTGGGAATCCCGGGACAGTCTTCACGTGAAGCTTTCTTT.

The chain recombines TRBV19 with TRBJ2-3, with 8 bases matching TRBD2. In germline, CDR1 is LNHDA, CDR2 SQIVND (reference sequence). The CDR3 totals 15 residues. V shed 2 bases, J shed 3 bases, and the junction held 4 bases outside the gene matches. The chain's CDR3 is CASSIIAGGTDTQYF. CDR3 sequence (DNA): TGTGCCAGTAGTATAATTGCGGGGGGAACAGATACGCAGTATTTT.

This chain connects TRBV9 to TRBJ2-2, with TRBD1 matching 10 bases. The J segment lost 0 bases and the V segment lost 2 bases, leaving 4 bases of the junction unmatched. Per the germline V gene, CDR1 is SGDLS and CDR2 is YYNGEE. There are 17 residues in the CDR3. In DNA, the CDR3 is TGTGCCAGCAGCGTTTCGACAGGGGGCGCGAACACCGGGGAGCTGTTTTTT. Translation: CASSVSTGGANTGELFF.

As regards this clone: Additional DNA sequences in this sample encode the identical CDR3. CDR3 loop: CASTRTSGDEQYF. CDR3 coding DNA: TGTGCCAGCACCCGGACTAGCGGGGACGAGCAGTACTTC. The chain has TRBV27 and TRBJ2-7, with 12 bases identical to TRBD2. Germline V gene sequence: CDR1 MNHEY, CDR2 SMNVEV (reference sequence). The J segment lost 5 bases and the V segment lost 7 bases, leaving 3 bases of the junction unmatched. The CDR3 length is 13 residues.

This rearrangement joins TRBV11-2 to TRBJ1-1, with D tentatively TRBD1 (5 bases). The CDR3 extends over 13 amino acids. Per germline, CDR1 SGHAT and CDR2 FQNNGV. V lost 5 bases and J 4 bases, leaving 11 bases between the germline ends. Here the CDR3 DNA reads TGTGCCAGCAGCCTAGTGGGGGGCACTGAAGCTTTCTTT. This sequence encodes CASSLVGGTEAFF.

The rearrangement joins TRBV30 to TRBJ2-1; a possible D gene is TRBD2 (6 bases). Germline V gives CDR1 GTSNPN, CDR2 SVGIG (reference sequence). CDR3 length: 15 residues. Trimming cost V 0 bases and J 1 base, with 10 bases left between them. The CDR3 loop reads CAWSVASGSYNEQFF. The CDR3, as DNA: TGTGCCTGGAGTGTAGCGAGCGGGTCCTACAATGAGCAGTTCTTC.

The V and J genes are TRBV30 and TRBJ1-4, with TRBD1 identical over 8 bases. After removal of 4 bases from V and 13 bases from J, the junction contained 8 bases not matched to a gene. CDR3 size: 12 residues. CDR1 is GTSNPN, CDR2 SVGIG, per germline (reference sequence). In DNA form, the CDR3 reads TGTGCCTGGAACCCCGGACAGGGATCACTGTTTTTT. It translates to CAWNPGQGSLFF.

This rearrangement joins TRBV14 to TRBJ2-1; 11 bases are a match to TRBD1. Trimming removed 3 bases from V and 8 bases from J; junction bases left unmatched: 12. The CDR3 sequence is 17 residues long. Germline V CDR1 and CDR2: SGHDN, FVKESK. CDR3 in DNA: TGTGCCAGCAGCCAGCGCGACCCGGACAGGGGGCTCCATGAGCAGTTCTTC. Residues: CASSQRDPDRGLHEQFF.

The gene calls are TRBV30 and TRBJ2-1; 8 nucleotides match TRBD2. After removal of 3 bases from V and 7 bases from J, the junction contained 17 bases not matched to a gene. The CDR3 has 17 amino acids. CDR1 and CDR2 from the germline V gene are GTSNPN and SVGIG (reference sequence). As DNA, the CDR3 is TGTGCCTGGAGGTTCTCGGGGGGCGGGAGGCCAGGAAATGAGCAGTTCTTC. Translating it yields CAWRFSGGGRPGNEQFF.

J is TRBJ1-1 and V is TRBV19; 8 bases are a match to TRBD1. The germline V gene has CDR1 LNHDA and CDR2 SQIVND (reference sequence). The CDR3 totals 15 residues. The trim removed 5 bases at V and 4 bases at J, leaving 9 bases unmatched. CDR3 region: CASSPRTGRVTEAFF. The DNA for the CDR3 is TGTGCCAGTAGTCCTCGGACAGGGCGGGTCACTGAAGCTTTCTTT.

The chain employs TRBV9 and TRBJ1-1; D may be TRBD1 (5 bases). CDR3 length equals 14 residues. V was pared by 0 bases and J by 6 bases, with 12 bases between. CDR1 and CDR2 (germline): SGDLS, YYNGEE. The chain's CDR3 is CASSVEAWGAEAFF. CDR3 coding DNA: TGTGCCAGCAGCGTAGAGGCTTGGGGCGCTGAAGCTTTCTTT.

This clone occurred many times. V gene TRBV11-2 combines with J gene TRBJ2-1; 9 nucleotides line up with TRBD2. Unmatched junction bases numbered 2, after V lost 2 bases and J lost 9 bases. Per germline, CDR1 SGHAT and CDR2 FQNNGV. The CDR3 consists of 13 residues. The CDR3 reads CASSLLREGEQFF. DNA of the CDR3: TGTGCCAGCAGCTTACTGCGGGAGGGTGAGCAGTTCTTC.

V gene TRBV5-1 combines with J gene TRBJ2-3; perhaps TRBD2 as D (6 bases). The germline V gene encodes CDR1 SGHRS and CDR2 YFSETQ. CDR3 size: 14 residues. V lost 1 base, J lost 6 bases, and 12 bases lay in between. DNA of the CDR3: TGCGCCAGCAGCTTGTTTTCGGGGGATGATACGCAGTATTTT. Translated, it gives CASSLFSGDDTQYF.

V and J are TRBV29-1 and TRBJ2-1; TRBD2 aligns across 11 bases. CDR3 length equals 17 residues. With 6 bases clipped from V and 0 bases from J, the junction kept 10 bases outside the gene matches. CDR1 and CDR2 (germline): SQVTM, ANQGSEA. In DNA form, the CDR3 reads TGCAGCGTATCGTGGTCTAGCGGGGGGAGCTCCTACAATGAGCAGTTCTTC. Translation: CSVSWSSGGSSYNEQFF.

This clone has just one count. This sequence joins TRBV6-2 or TRBV6-3 and TRBJ2-7; TRBD2 agrees at 8 bases. There are 14 residues in the CDR3. Germline CDR1 is MNHEY and CDR2 is SVGEGT. V shed 6 bases and J 2 bases; nucleotides not matched to a gene: 6. CDR3 nucleotide sequence: TGTGCCAGCAGCCTCCGGGGGGGAGCCTACGAGCAGTACTTC. This codes for CASSLRGGAYEQYF.

The gene calls are TRBV21-1 and TRBJ1-1. TRBV21-1 counts as a pseudogene. The length of the CDR3 is 13 residues. CDR3 bases: TGTGCCAGCAGCAACAAAAGGAGCACTGAAGCTTTCTTT. Protein: CASSNKRSTEAFF.

The chain employs TRBV30 and TRBJ2-7; TRBD2 matches at 9 bases. Germline CDR1 is GTSNPN and CDR2 is SVGIG (reference sequence). This CDR3 comprises 14 residues. V was clipped by 1 base and J by 3 bases; unmatched bases: 4. In DNA, the CDR3 is TGTGCCTGGAGTGCCCTAGCGGGGATCTACGAGCAGTACTTC. As protein: CAWSALAGIYEQYF.